This TCR beta chain was identified in a study of CD8 T cells in ankylosing spondylitis. General study points: Apparently characteristic of ankylosing spondylitis blood was a TCR beta motif (fewer than 10 highly homologous variants). Reportedly, matched ankylosing spondylitis synovial fluid was significantly enriched for disease-linked clones.

Quantitative barcoded 5'-RACE was used to prepare TCR beta libraries. TCRdb reprocessed the 5' RACE reads via MiXCR and lists one record per CDR3 protein. The sample has 450,000 or so distinct CDR3 sequences; 20% to 30% are singletons. Note on this clonotype: Antigen unknown.

Per the germline V gene, CDR1 is GTSNPN and CDR2 is SVGIG (reference sequence). Trimming pared 4 bases from V and 5 bases from J, leaving 11 bases between. The CDR3 runs to 12 residues. This receptor was taken from a male donor with ankylosing spondylitis. Material: blood, either unsorted or a sorted T cell fraction (not recorded which). The chain carries TRBV30 and TRBJ1-1; TRBD1 is a possible D gene (5 bases). Here the CDR3 DNA reads TGTGCCTGGAAAGGAGGGGTTACTGAAGCTTTCTTT. Amino acids: CAWKGGVTEAFF.